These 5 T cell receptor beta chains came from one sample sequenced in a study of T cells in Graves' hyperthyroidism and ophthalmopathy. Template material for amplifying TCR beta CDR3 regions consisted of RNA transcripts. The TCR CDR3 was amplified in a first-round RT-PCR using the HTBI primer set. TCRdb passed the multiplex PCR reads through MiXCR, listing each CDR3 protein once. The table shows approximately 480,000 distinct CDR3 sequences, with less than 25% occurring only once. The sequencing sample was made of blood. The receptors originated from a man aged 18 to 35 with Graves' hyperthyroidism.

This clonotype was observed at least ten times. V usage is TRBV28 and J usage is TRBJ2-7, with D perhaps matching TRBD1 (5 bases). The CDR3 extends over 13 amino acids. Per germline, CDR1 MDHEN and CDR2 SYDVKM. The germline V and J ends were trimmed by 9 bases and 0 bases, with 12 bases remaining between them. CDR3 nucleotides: TGTGCCAGTCAGAACAGGTACTCCTACGAGCAGTACTTC. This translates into CASQNRYSYEQYF. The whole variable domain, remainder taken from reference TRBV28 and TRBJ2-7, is DVKVTQSSRYLVKRTGEKVFLECVQDMDHENMFWYRQDPGLGLRLIYFSYDVKMKEKGDIPEGYSVSREKKERFSLILESASTNQTSMYLCASQNRYSYEQYFGPGTRLTVT.

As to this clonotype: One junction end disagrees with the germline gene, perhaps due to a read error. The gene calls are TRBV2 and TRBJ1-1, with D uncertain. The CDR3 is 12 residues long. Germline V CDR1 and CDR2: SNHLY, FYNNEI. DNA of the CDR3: TGTTCCAGCAGTGTCCTAAACACTGAAGCTTTCTTT. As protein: CSSSVLNTEAFF.

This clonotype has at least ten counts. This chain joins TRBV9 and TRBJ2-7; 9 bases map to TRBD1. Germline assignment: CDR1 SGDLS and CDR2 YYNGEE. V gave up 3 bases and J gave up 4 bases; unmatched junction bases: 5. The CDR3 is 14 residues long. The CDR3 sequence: CASSAGQGGYEQYF. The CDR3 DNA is TGTGCCAGCAGCGCGGGACAGGGAGGTTACGAGCAGTACTTC.

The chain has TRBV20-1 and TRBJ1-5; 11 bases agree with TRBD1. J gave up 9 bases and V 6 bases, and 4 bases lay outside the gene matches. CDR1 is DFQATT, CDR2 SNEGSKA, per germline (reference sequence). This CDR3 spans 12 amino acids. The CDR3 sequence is CSARTGGGPQHF. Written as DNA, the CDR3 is TGCAGTGCCCGGACAGGGGGCGGGCCCCAGCATTTT.

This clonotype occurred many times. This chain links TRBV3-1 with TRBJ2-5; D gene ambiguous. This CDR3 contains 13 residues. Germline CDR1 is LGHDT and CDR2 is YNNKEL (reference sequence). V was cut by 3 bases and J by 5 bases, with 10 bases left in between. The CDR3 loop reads CASSHRNLETQYF. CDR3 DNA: TGTGCCAGCAGCCACCGTAATCTCGAGACCCAGTACTTC.